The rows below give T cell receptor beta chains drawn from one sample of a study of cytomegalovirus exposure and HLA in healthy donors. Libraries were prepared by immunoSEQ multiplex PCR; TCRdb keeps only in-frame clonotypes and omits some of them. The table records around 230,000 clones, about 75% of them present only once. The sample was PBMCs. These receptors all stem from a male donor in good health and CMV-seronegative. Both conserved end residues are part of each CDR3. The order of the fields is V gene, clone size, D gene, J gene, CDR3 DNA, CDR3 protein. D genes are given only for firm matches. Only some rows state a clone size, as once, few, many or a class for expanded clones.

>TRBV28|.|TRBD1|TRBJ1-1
TGTGCCAGCAGTCCTGGGACAGGCGGGACTGAAGCTTTCTTT
CASSPGTGGTEAFF
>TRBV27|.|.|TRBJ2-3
TGTGCCAGCAGTTTCTTAGGGGGAGTGGCAGATACGCAGTATTTT
CASSFLGGVADTQYF
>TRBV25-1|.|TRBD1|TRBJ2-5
TGTGCCAGCAGTGAAAAGCAGGGGGCGAATGAGCAGTACTTC
CASSEKQGANEQYF
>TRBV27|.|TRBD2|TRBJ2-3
TGTGCCAGCAGTTTCCTGGCTAGCGGGAGCGGGGGACCCACAGATACGCAGTATTTT
CASSFLASGSGGPTDTQYF
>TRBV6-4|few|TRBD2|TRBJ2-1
TGTGCCAGCAGTGAAGAACTAGCGGGGGGGAATGAGCAGTTCTTC
CASSEELAGGNEQFF
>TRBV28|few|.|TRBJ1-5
TGTGCCAGCAGTCCTAATCAGGGGAGAAGCAATCAGCCCCAGCATTTT
CASSPNQGRSNQPQHF
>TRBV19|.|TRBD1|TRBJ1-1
TGTGCCAGTAGGGACCCGGGACAGGGAAGGCCTGAAGCTTTCTTT
CASRDPGQGRPEAFF
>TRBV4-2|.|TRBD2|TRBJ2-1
TGTGCCAGCAGCCAAGCCAGCGGGGGTACTAATGAGCAGTTCTTC
CASSQASGGTNEQFF
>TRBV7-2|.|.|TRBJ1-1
TGTGCCAGCAGCTTAGTTGGGAGATTCGACACTGAAGCTTTCTTT
CASSLVGRFDTEAFF
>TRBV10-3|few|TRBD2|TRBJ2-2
TGTGCCATCACCGGGGGGACGGTTAACACCGGGGAGCTGTTTTTT
CAITGGTVNTGELFF
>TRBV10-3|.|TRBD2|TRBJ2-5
TGTGCCATCAGTGAGGGGATCCTAGCGGGGAGACCCCAAGAGACCCAGTACTTC
CAISEGILAGRPQETQYF
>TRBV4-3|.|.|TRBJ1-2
TGCGCCAGCAGCCAAGTTCCCCCCGGCAGGGCTGGATATGGCTACACCTTC
CASSQVPPGRAGYGYTF
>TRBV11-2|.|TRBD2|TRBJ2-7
TGTGCCAGCAGCTTAGCGGGAGGCTGGGGGGAGCAGTACTTC
CASSLAGGWGEQYF
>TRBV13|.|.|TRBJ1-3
TGTGCCAGCAGGGACAGTAACTCTGGAAACACCATATATTTT
CASRDSNSGNTIYF
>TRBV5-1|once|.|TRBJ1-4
TGCGTCAGCAGCCCGGCCGGGACACCTTCAAAGGCGGATGAAAAACTGTTTTTT
CVSSPAGTPSKADEKLFF
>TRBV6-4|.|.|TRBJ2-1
TGTGCCAGCAGTGAGGGTAACGGGTTCTCCTACAATGAGCAGTTCTTC
CASSEGNGFSYNEQFF
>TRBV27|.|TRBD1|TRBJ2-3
TGTGCCAGCAGCGCTACCCTAGGGACAGGGAGGTGGAATACGCAGTATTTT
CASSATLGTGRWNTQYF
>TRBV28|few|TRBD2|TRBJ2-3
TGTGCCAGCGGGACTAGCGGGAGTTCAGATACGCAGTATTTT
CASGTSGSSDTQYF
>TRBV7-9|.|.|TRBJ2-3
TGTGCCAGCAGCTTGACTGGGCGGGACCCTAGCACAGATACGCAGTATTTT
CASSLTGRDPSTDTQYF
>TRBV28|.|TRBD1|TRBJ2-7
TGTGCCAGCAGACCCCCGGACAGGGGGCCCCCCTACGAGCAGTACTTC
CASRPPDRGPPYEQYF
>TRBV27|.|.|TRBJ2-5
TGTGCCAGCAGTTTAAGGGGGCAAGAGACCCAGTACTTC
CASSLRGQETQYF
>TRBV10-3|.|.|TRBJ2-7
TGTGCCATCAGCGTGACTGGGGCCGAGCAGTACTTC
CAISVTGAEQYF
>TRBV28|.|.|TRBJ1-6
TGTGCCAGCAGGGACACGAGCTCCTATAATTCACCCCTCCACTTT
CASRDTSSYNSPLHF
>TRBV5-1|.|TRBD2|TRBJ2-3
TGCGCCAGCAGCTTGGGCCGGACTAGCGGGGGGATAGTCACAGATACGCAGTATTTT
CASSLGRTSGGIVTDTQYF
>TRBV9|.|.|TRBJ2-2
TGTGCCAGCAGCGTAGATCCAACCGGGGAGCTGTTTTTT
CASSVDPTGELFF
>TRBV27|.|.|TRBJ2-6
TGTGCCAGCAGTTTAGGTGACAGGTTCCCCTCTGGGGCCAACGTCCTGACTTTC
CASSLGDRFPSGANVLTF
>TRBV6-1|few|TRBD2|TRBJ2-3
TGTGCCAGCAGTGAAGCCGGGACTAGCTCCACAGATACGCAGTATTTT
CASSEAGTSSTDTQYF
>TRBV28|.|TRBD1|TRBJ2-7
TGTGCCAGCAGTCGACAGGGGGCATACGAGCAGTACTTC
CASSRQGAYEQYF
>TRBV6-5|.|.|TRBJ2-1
TGTGCCAGCAGTTATATCCGGGGTGAGCAGTTCTTC
CASSYIRGEQFF
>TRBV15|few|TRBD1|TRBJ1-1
TGTGCCACCAGCAGGAACCGGGACAGGGCGGGCACTGAAGCTTTCTTT
CATSRNRDRAGTEAFF
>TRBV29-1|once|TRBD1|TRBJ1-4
TGCAGCGTTGAAGATGGGACAGCTGCAACTAATGAAAAACTGTTTTTT
CSVEDGTAATNEKLFF
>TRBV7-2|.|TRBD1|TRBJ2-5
TGTGCCAGCAGCGGCGGGACAGGGGGTTGGGAGACCCAGTACTTC
CASSGGTGGWETQYF
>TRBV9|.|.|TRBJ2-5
TGTGCCAGCAGCACTAACCAAGAGACCCAGTACTTC
CASSTNQETQYF
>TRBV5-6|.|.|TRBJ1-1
TGTGGCGGGGAGAACACTGAAGCTTTCTTT
CGGENTEAFF
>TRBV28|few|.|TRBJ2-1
TGTGCCAGCAGTTTGTGGCCCCGGGGCTCCTACAATGAGCAGTTCTTC
CASSLWPRGSYNEQFF
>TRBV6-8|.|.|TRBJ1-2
TGTGCCAGCTGGGAGGGCCTATCATGGTATGGCTACACCTTC
CASWEGLSWYGYTF
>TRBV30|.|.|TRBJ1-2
TGTGCCTGGCATACAGGGAATGGCTGCACCTTC
CAWHTGNGCTF
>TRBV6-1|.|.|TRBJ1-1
TGTGCCAGCAGTGAATTGGGGCAGAAAGCTTTCTTT
CASSELGQKAFF
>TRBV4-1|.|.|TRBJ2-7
TGCGCCAGCAGCCAAGGGCAGCGGGTCTACGAGCAGTACTTC
CASSQGQRVYEQYF
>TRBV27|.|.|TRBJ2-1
TGTGCCAGCAGTAGCCGGTTTGGAGGGGTGGACGACAATGAGCAGTTCTTC
CASSSRFGGVDDNEQFF
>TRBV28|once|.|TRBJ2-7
TGTGCCAGCACGGACAGAGGTTACGAGCAGTACTTC
CASTDRGYEQYF
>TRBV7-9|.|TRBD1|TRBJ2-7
TGTGCCAGCAGCCGAGCCTCAGGGGGCCTCGCCTACGAGCAGTACTTC
CASSRASGGLAYEQYF
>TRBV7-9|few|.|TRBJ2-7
TGTGCCAGCAGCTGGCCCCAGGGTCCCCGCGACGAGCAGTACTTC
CASSWPQGPRDEQYF
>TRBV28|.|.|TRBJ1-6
TGTGCCAGCAGTCGGGCACCGACGGGGAATTCACCCCTCCACTTT
CASSRAPTGNSPLHF
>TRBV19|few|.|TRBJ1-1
TGTGCCAGTAGTCTTACACCCAGGGTAACTGAAGCTTTCTTT
CASSLTPRVTEAFF
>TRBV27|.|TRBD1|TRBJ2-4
TGTGCCAGCAGGGACAGGGGGGACAAAAACATTCAGTACTTC
CASRDRGDKNIQYF
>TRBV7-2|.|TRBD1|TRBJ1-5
TGTGCCAGCAGCCCAGACAGGGTACGGCAGCCCCAGCATTTT
CASSPDRVRQPQHF
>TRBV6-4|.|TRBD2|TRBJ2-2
TGTGCCAGCAGTGTACTAGCGGGGTTCAACACCGGGGAGCTGTTTTTT
CASSVLAGFNTGELFF
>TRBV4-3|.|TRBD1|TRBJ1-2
TGCGCCAGCAGCCAAAACAGGGGGCGCGAAAATGGCTACACCTTC
CASSQNRGRENGYTF
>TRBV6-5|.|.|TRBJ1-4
TGTGCCAGCAGTTACACAAGGGGGACTAATGAAAAACTGTTTTTT
CASSYTRGTNEKLFF
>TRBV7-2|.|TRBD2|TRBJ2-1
TGTGCCAGCAGCGACCGACTAGCGGGAGGCGATGAGCAGTTCTTC
CASSDRLAGGDEQFF
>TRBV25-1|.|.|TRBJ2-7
TGTGCCAGCAGTAACTGGAAGGGGAACTACGAGCAGTACTTC
CASSNWKGNYEQYF
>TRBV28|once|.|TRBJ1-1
TGTGCCAGCTGGGCCAGTGGGTGGACTGAAGCTTTCTTT
CASWASGWTEAFF
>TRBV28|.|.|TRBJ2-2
TGTGCCAGCAGAAAACAGGGTCGAAGCACCGGGGAGCTGTTTTTT
CASRKQGRSTGELFF
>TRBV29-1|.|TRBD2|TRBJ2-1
TGCAGCGTCGAAGGTGAGGGACTAGACAATGAGCAGTTCTTC
CSVEGEGLDNEQFF
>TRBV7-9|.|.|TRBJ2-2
TGTGCCAGCAGCTTACTTCAGATAGCCAACACCGGGGAGCTGTTTTTT
CASSLLQIANTGELFF
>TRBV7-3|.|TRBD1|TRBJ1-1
TGTGCCAGCAGCCGACAGGGGAACACTGAAGCTTTCTTT
CASSRQGNTEAFF